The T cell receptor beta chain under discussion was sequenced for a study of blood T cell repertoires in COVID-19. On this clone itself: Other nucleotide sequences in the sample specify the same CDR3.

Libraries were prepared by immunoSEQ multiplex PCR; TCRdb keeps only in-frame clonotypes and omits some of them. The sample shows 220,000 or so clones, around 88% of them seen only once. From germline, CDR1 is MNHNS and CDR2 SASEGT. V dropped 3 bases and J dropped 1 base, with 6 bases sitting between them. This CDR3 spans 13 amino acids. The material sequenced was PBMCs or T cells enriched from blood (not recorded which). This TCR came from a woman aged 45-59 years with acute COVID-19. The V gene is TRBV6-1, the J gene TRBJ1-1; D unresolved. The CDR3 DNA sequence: TGTGCCAGCAGTGAGAGGCAGAACACTGAAGCTTTCTTT. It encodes CASSERQNTEAFF.